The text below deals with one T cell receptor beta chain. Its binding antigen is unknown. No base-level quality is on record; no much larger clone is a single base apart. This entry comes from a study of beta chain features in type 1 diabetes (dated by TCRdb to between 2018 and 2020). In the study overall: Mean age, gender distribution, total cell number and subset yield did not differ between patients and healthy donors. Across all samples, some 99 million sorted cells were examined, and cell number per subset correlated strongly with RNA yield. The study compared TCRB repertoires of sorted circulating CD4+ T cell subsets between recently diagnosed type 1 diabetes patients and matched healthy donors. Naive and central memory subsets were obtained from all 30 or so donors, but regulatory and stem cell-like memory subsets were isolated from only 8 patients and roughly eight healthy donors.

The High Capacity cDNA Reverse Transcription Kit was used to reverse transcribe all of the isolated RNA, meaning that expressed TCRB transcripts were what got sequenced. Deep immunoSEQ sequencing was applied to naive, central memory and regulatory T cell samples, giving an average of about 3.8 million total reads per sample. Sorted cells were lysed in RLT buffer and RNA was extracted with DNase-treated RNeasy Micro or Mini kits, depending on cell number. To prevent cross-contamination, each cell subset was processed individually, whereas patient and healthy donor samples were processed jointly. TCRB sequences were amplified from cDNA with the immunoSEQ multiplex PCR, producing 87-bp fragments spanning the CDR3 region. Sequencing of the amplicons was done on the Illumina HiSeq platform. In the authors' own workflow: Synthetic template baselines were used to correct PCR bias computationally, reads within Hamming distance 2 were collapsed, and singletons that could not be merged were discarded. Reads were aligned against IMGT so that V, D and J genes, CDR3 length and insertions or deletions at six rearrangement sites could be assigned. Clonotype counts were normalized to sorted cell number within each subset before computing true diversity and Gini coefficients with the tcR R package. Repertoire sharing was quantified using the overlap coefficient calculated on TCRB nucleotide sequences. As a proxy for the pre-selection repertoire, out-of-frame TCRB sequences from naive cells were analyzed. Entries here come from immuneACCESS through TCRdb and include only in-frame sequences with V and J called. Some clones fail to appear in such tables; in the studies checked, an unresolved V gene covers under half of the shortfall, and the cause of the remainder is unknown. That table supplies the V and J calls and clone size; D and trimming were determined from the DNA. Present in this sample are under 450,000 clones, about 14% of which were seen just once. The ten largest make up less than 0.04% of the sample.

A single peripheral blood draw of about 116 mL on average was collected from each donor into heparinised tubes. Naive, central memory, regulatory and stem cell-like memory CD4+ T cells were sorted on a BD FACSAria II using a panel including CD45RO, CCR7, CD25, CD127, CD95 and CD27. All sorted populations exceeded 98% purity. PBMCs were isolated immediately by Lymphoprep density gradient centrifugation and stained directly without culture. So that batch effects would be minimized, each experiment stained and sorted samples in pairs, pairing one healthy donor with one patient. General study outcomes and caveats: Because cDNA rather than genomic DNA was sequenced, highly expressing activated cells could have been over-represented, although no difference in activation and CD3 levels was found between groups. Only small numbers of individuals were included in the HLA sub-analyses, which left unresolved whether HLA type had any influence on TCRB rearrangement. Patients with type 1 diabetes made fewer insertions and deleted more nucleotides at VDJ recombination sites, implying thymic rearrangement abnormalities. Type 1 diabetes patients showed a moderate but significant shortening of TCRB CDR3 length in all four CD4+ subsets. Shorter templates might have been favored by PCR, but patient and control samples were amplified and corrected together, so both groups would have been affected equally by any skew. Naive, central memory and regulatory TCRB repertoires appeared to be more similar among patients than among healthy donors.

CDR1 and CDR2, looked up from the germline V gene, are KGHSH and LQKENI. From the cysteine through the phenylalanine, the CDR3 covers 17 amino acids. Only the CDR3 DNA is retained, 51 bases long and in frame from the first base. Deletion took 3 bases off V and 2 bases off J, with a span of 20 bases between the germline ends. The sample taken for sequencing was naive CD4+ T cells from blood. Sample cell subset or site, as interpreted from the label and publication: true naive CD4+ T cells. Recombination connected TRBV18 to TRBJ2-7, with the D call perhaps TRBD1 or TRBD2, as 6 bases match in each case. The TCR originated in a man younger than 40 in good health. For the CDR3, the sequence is CASSPLGRTDSTYEQYF. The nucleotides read TGTGCCAGCTCACCCCTTGGGAGGACAGACTCAACCTACGAGCAGTACTTC.